This entry lists 14 T cell receptor beta chains sequenced from one sample in a study of post-analysis software for immune sequencing data. Study outcomes and limitations: Patients showed TRBV5-6, TRBV5-1 and TRBV20-1 among 4 or 5 TRBV segments more frequent than in controls.

The antigens for these receptors are not known. The TCR beta cDNA libraries carried unique molecular identifiers. TCRdb reanalysed the PCR reads using MiXCR and keeps one entry per CDR3 protein. The sample yields some 450,000 distinct CDR3 sequences, under 55% seen once. Material: blood. These receptors were taken from a girl aged 10 to 17 with multiple sclerosis.

In its sample, this clonotype was seen a few times. V usage is TRBV20-1 and J usage is TRBJ2-3; D ambiguous. Per the germline V gene, CDR1 is DFQATT and CDR2 is SNEGSKA (reference sequence). V lost 3 bases and J lost 0, with 13 bases in between. The length of the CDR3 is 15 residues. The chain's CDR3 is CSASYDGSSTDTQYF. CDR3 nucleotide sequence: TGCAGTGCTAGCTACGACGGATCTAGCACAGATACGCAGTATTTT.

The chain recombines TRBV20-1 with TRBJ1-1; 8 nucleotides line up with TRBD1. The germline V gene has CDR1 DFQATT and CDR2 SNEGSKA (reference sequence). The J segment lost 7 bases and the V segment lost 6 bases, leaving 4 bases of the junction unmatched. This CDR3 contains 11 residues. The CDR3 loop reads CSAKTGGEAFF. The CDR3 DNA sequence: TGCAGTGCCAAAACAGGGGGTGAAGCTTTCTTT.

This clonotype appeared a few times. The chain uses TRBV4-1 and TRBJ2-6; possibly TRBD1 or TRBD2 for D (6 bases each). The CDR3 spans 18 residues. V was clipped by 1 base and J by 3 bases, with 16 bases between them. Looked up from germline, CDR1 is MGHRA and CDR2 is YSYEKL. The CDR3 sequence is CASSQVLAGEVGANVLTF. CDR3 coding DNA: TGCGCCAGCAGCCAAGTCCTGGCAGGGGAGGTTGGGGCCAACGTCCTGACTTTC.

The chain combines TRBV4-2 with TRBJ2-7; TRBD2 aligns across 10 bases. Germline V gene sequence: CDR1 LGHNA, CDR2 YNFKEQ. The CDR3 consists of 15 residues. The V gene end was trimmed by 6 bases and the J gene end by 1 base; junction bases not matched to a gene: 6. The CDR3 region is CASRGSSGGSYEQYF. The CDR3 nucleotides are TGTGCCAGCAGGGGATCTAGCGGGGGTTCCTACGAGCAGTACTTC.

This chain's CDR3 is CASSLPQGGVTEAFF. CDR3 nucleotide sequence: TGTGCCAGCAGTCTCCCCCAGGGTGGGGTGACTGAAGCTTTCTTT. V and J are TRBV28 and TRBJ1-1; a possible D gene is TRBD1 (5 bases). The CDR3 extends over 15 amino acids. Deletions cut 5 bases from V and 5 bases from J, with 18 bases between. Germline values: CDR1 MDHEN, CDR2 SYDVKM.

The sample holds a few counts of this clonotype. The chain uses TRBV28 and TRBJ2-5; 8 nucleotides line up with TRBD1. Germline assignment: CDR1 MDHEN and CDR2 SYDVKM. Germline trimming cut 2 bases from V and 5 bases from J; bases unmatched to any gene: 7. The CDR3 is made up of 15 amino acids. The CDR3 reads CASSLIGQGVETQYF. CDR3 nucleotide sequence: TGTGCCAGCAGTTTAATTGGACAGGGAGTGGAGACCCAGTACTTC.

This clonotype was recorded a few times. J is TRBJ2-5 and V is TRBV7-2; 7 bases align to TRBD1. The germline gives CDR1 SGHTA, CDR2 FQGNSA. V shed 5 bases, J shed 10 bases, and the junction held 16 bases outside the gene matches. CDR3 size: 15 residues. In nucleotides, the CDR3 is TGTGCCAGCAGCCCAGACTGGGACAGTCGAGAGGACCAGTACTTC. Protein product: CASSPDWDSREDQYF.

This clonotype appeared a few times. CDR3 residues: CASSYPDTDLSGYTF. CDR3 coding DNA: TGTGCCAGCAGTTACCCTGACACAGACCTCAGCGGCTACACCTTC. V is TRBV6-5 and J is TRBJ1-2, with no clear D. This CDR3 is built from 15 residues. Trimming took off 2 bases at V and 8 bases at J, with 18 bases between the two ends. CDR1 is MNHEY, CDR2 SVGAGI, per germline.

The rearrangement links TRBV6-2 or TRBV6-3 to TRBJ2-5; D is unclear. CDR3 length: 13 residues. Trimming shortened V by 4 bases and J by 2 bases, and 8 bases separated the two germline ends. The germline CDR1 and CDR2 sequences are MNHEY and SVGEGT. CDR3 sequence: CASSSLGQETQYF. The CDR3 coding sequence is TGTGCCAGCAGTTCCCTCGGACAAGAGACCCAGTACTTC.

The chain links TRBV20-1 to TRBJ2-1; TRBD2 matches at 9 bases. There are 15 residues in the CDR3. Trimming cost V 2 bases and J 4 bases; bases outside gene matches: 6. The V gene's germline CDR1 is DFQATT and CDR2 SNEGSKA (reference sequence). CDR3 DNA: TGCAGTGCTAGATGGCGGGAGGGCCCTTACAATGAGCAGTTCTTC. Its protein is CSARWREGPYNEQFF.

The chain combines TRBV20-1 with TRBJ2-1; no clear D. CDR1 DFQATT and CDR2 SNEGSKA come from the germline V gene (reference sequence). This CDR3 region has 14 residues. Trimming cost V 0 bases and J 9 bases, with 15 bases left between them. For the CDR3, the DNA is TGCAGTGCTAGAGATCCGAGTAGCTCTAGTGAGCAGTTCTTC. Its protein is CSARDPSSSSEQFF.

This clonotype was seen a few times. V and J are TRBV5-6 and TRBJ2-1; 9 bases are a match to TRBD1. Germline V gives CDR1 SGHDT, CDR2 YYEEEE. The trim removed 4 bases at V and 7 bases at J, leaving 3 bases unmatched. The CDR3 sequence is 13 residues long. DNA of the CDR3: TGTGCCAGCAGCATTGGGACAGGGAATGAGCAGTTCTTC. This translates into CASSIGTGNEQFF.

This clonotype was seen only a few times. The chain is built from TRBV29-1 and TRBJ2-1; the match to TRBD2 covers 7 bases. This CDR3 contains 14 residues. CDR1 is SQVTM and CDR2 is ANQGSEA in the germline V gene. V shed 8 bases, J shed 6 bases, and the junction held 13 bases outside the gene matches. CDR3 sequence: CSCEGGLPPNEQFF. DNA for the CDR3: TGCAGCTGCGAGGGAGGGCTCCCCCCCAATGAGCAGTTCTTC.

The chain is built from TRBV7-3 and TRBJ2-7, with TRBD1 as a possible D gene (6 bases). The CDR3 sequence is 15 residues long. Germline CDR1 is SGHTA and CDR2 is FQGTGA. The V end was cut by 5 bases, the J end by 7 bases, with 21 bases between. The CDR3 DNA reads TGTGCCAGCAGCCTAGGGGCAGGGACACTCGAAGAGCAGTACTTC. The encoded protein is CASSLGAGTLEEQYF.